The clone carrying this TCR beta chain came up once. TCRdb's table, derived via immunoSEQ multiplex PCR, lists solely in-frame clones and lacks some. Here the sample spans around 250,000 clones, around 90% being singletons. Within 2 weeks before study entry, exposed participants met a COVID-19 case. These data are taken from a study of blood T cell repertoires in COVID-19. Germline values: CDR1 SGHKS, CDR2 YYEKEE (reference sequence). This CDR3 is built from 14 residues. V lost 7 bases to trimming and J lost 5 bases, with 18 bases between them. Sequenced: PBMCs or T cells enriched from blood (not recorded which). The clonotype comes from a woman in her thirties or forties who had been exposed to COVID-19. The chain has TRBV5-5 and TRBJ2-5; TRBD2 might be the D (7 bases). The CDR3 loop is CASRLSGGYETQYF. The CDR3 nucleotides read TGTGCCAGCCGTTTGTCGGGGGGCTATGAGACCCAGTACTTC.